This T cell receptor (beta chain) was captured in a study of cytomegalovirus exposure and HLA in healthy donors (dated by TCRdb to about 2017). Study-wide context: According to an earlier analysis of a few hundred of the donors, about 170 million T cells yielded some 120 million unique TCR beta sequences and less than 300 Gb of sequence data. An early release that covered some 640 HLA-typed donors contained about 290 gigabases of sequencing data and around 80 million unique TCR sequences. Of the 300 to 500 genotyped donors, roughly 80% were placed in the genetic ancestry cluster associated with self-reported Caucasian donors. The study was designed to test whether signatures of past pathogen exposure could be identified by cataloging public T cell receptors. The study profiled the T cell repertoires of under 850 subjects by immunosequencing and related them to cytomegalovirus serostatus. Besides the first cohort of hundreds of subjects, a separate validation cohort made up of over a hundred different subjects was used. The study combined high-throughput TCR immunosequencing, statistical association of individual TCRs with disease status, and machine learning to predict cytomegalovirus infection status. A later analysis re-examined previously published TCR beta repertoires from several hundred donors and added high-resolution HLA genotyping to investigate patterns of TCR occurrence. The later analysis used no new phenotypic data to find candidate immune exposures, relying instead on TCR beta sequences and their occurrence across donors. In an earlier analysis of a few hundred of the donors, high-throughput TCR beta sequencing was used to judge whether each TCR beta V gene segment behaved as functional or pseudogenic. Alongside the repertoire data, information on donor age, sex, ethnicity and CMV serostatus was compiled. Genome-wide SNP genotypes for about 65% of the roughly 670 donors were used in a later genetic analysis, which treated that subset as a discovery cohort. Every discovery cohort repertoire had been produced on one sequencing platform. HLA typing included class I and class II loci at four-digit resolution. The number of donors typed differed by locus, with roughly 629-640 for A, B, C, DRB1 and DQB1, roughly 520 for DQA1, under 610 for DPA1, and some 440 for DPB1. Roughly 5 DR-DQ haplotypes were handled as single units for association and clustering, since linkage in the cohort was strong. Among 300 to 500 genotyped donors of the cohort, an average of around 250,000 unique TCR beta nucleotide sequences was sequenced per donor, of which approximately 19% were non-productive. The full study reports these points: Cytomegalovirus status was reported to be diagnosed by the classifier with high specificity and sensitivity in both the original and validation cohorts. A further reported finding was that TCR beta sequences accurately predicted the HLA-A and HLA-B alleles for most subjects in the first cohort. Linkage disequilibrium might explain the correlated functional status among segregating V segments, but an unknown experimental factor could not be excluded. According to a later analysis, parvovirus B19, influenza, CMV and Epstein-Barr virus appeared linked to several top co-occurrence clusters. At a false discovery rate of 0.05, a later analysis linked some 18,000 TCR beta sequences to specific HLA alleles. Broadly in line with IMGT annotations, most TCR beta V segments showed up in productive rearrangements about 90% or about 30% of the time in an earlier analysis of 450 to 600 of the donors. According to a later genetic analysis, donors in an Asian-associated ancestry cluster had fewer N-insertions in productive TCRs than the approximately 650-donor mean. Because HLA typing was missing for some donors at each locus, association tests included only the typed subset. Over 15 rarely observed V segments, including chromosome 9 orphons, were excluded from the earlier analysis of approximately 600 of the donors because counts were too low. Three of the identified cytomegalovirus-associated TCR beta chains were confirmed in vitro to be specific for cytomegalovirus antigens. According to a later analysis, most CMV-associated TCR beta chains appeared to be HLA-restricted, and the HLA associations seemed to be driven largely by CMV exposure. A later genetic analysis associated a missense DCLRE1C variant with V-gene and J-gene trimming of TCR beta chains, and an independent cohort replicated the association. For the cohort, immune exposure information was limited to CMV serostatus. Roughly uniform sequencing depth across donors was assumed in presence/absence analyses, although this assumption may not hold. Some IMGT-functional V segments, including TRBV6-2 and TRBV6-3, could not be distinguished by the 87-base-pair reads and were therefore excluded. The cohort was sequenced for TCR beta chains only, and without alpha or paired-chain data the features that could be detected were limited. In the study, 164 TCR beta chains were listed as associated with cytomegalovirus. According to a later analysis, TCR association rates differed among HLA loci, with DRB1 alleles showing the most associated TCRs and HLA-C alleles showing the fewest. In a later analysis, HLA-associated TCR beta chains showed more clonal expansion and lower generation probabilities than non-associated chains that were equally common. Most TCR sequences were seen in very few donors, while some public TCRs were found in many individuals. When HLA alleles, especially DR and DQ, strongly co-occurred, TCR associations were difficult to assign to individual alleles. It was suggested by the authors that the approach could potentially be generalized to other disease states and immunological phenotypes. A cluster of highly shared sequence variants was judged likely to be a technical artifact of the sequencing pipeline.

The CDR3, cysteine through phenylalanine, is 14 amino acids long. Only the CDR3 part of the read is kept: 42 bases, read in frame from the first base. Sequences GTSNPN (CDR1) and SVGIG (CDR2) are obtained from the germline V gene (reference sequence). Receptor amplification or capture employed the immunoSEQ multiplex PCR assay. For the multiplex PCR, a mixture combining 60 forward primers for TCR Vbeta segments and 13 reverse primers for TCR Jbeta segments was used. The CDR3 region of rearranged TCR beta genes was amplified from genomic DNA by a multiplex PCR assay. The amplified TCR beta libraries were sequenced on the Illumina HiSeq System as 87-base-pair reads. In the source study's methods: In a later analysis, tens of millions of unique TCR beta chains were counted across the 666 repertoires, and approximately 11 million of these chains were shared by at least two donors. Raw reads were error-corrected and collapsed into unique sequences by a nearest-neighbor algorithm in which closely related sequences were merged to remove PCR and sequencing errors. Alignment of CDR3 sequences to IMGT reference sequences was used to assign V, D and J gene segments. For a sequence to be retained, a match of at least six nucleotides to both a V gene segment and a J gene segment was required. Rearrangements were classified as productive when the CDR3 lacked stop codons and remained in frame with V and J, and all other rearrangements were classified as non-productive. Following IMGT convention, CDR3 was defined as the stretch from the second conserved V-encoded cysteine up to the conserved J-encoded phenylalanine. Sequences without an unambiguous match to a single V gene segment were excluded from the earlier analysis of about 640 of the donors. In an earlier analysis of almost 600 of the donors, a V segment was called functional when productive rearrangements were above 56.7%, and segregating when the standard deviation between donors exceeded 5%. A statistical classification framework was developed to diagnose cytomegalovirus status using the catalog of TCR beta chain sequences. A later analysis assigned V and J genes by comparing TCR nucleotide sequences with IMGT/GENE-DB human TR gene sequences. The TCRdist pipeline was used in a later analysis to assign CDR3 sequences and most-parsimonious VDJ recombination scenarios. In a later analysis, each TCR beta chain was defined by its CDR3 amino acid sequence together with its V-gene family, and reads without a unique V-gene family were excluded. In a later analysis, a few hundred highly shared, low-generation-probability nucleotide sequences were removed to address suspected cross-contamination and a sequencing artifact. In a later analysis, a clonal expansion index for each public chain was calculated from normalized within-repertoire ranks of inferred template counts. In a later analysis, generation probabilities were computed using a VDJ recombination model fitted to out-of-frame rearrangements, and the results were checked against IGoR. In a later analysis, hypergeometric tests were used to score TCR-TCR, TCR-HLA and TCR-CMV co-occurrence, with a repertoire-size bias correction applied to TCR pairs. In a later analysis, false discovery rates were estimated by permuting HLA or CMV assignments 20 times. In a later analysis, co-occurring TCRs were grouped using DBSCAN, and TCRdist sequence similarity was added for clustering within HLA-allele-positive subsets. Repertoires with fewer than 30,000 or more than 120,000 public chains were left out of co-occurrence clustering, as were about 5 repertoires with anomalous nucleotide sharing. TCRdb carries this immuneACCESS record with in-frame sequences only. Its versions omit some clonotypes, under half of them owing to an unresolved V gene in the studies checked, with the rest unexplained. The V and J calls and the clone size are those of that table, but D and trimming were determined from the DNA. A total of 210,000 or so clones appear in this sample, almost 80% of them only once. Of the sample, around 1.8% is held by the ten largest clones.

In total, around 600 healthy bone marrow donors made up the cohort. At the time of sampling, every cohort member was nominally healthy, though immune exposures that went unrecorded were likely present. The donor tested CMV seronegative and was one of the 352 seronegative cohort members. A peripheral blood sample was provided by each donor, and peripheral blood mononuclear cells were used for TCR beta sequencing. The Qiagen DNeasy Blood Extraction Kit was used to extract genomic DNA from the blood cell samples. With regard to this clone: Its antigen remains unidentified. The junction departs from the called germline gene at one end, perhaps through a read error.

The receptor's source is a man aged 18 to 29 in good health and CMV-seronegative. The chain uses TRBV30 and TRBJ2-7, with TRBD1 tentatively as D gene (6 bases match). The sequenced sample consisted of PBMCs. Read as DNA, the sequence is TGTGCCTGGAAATCGGACAGAAGGCCCTACGGGCAGTACTTC. This sequence encodes CAWKSDRRPYGQYF.